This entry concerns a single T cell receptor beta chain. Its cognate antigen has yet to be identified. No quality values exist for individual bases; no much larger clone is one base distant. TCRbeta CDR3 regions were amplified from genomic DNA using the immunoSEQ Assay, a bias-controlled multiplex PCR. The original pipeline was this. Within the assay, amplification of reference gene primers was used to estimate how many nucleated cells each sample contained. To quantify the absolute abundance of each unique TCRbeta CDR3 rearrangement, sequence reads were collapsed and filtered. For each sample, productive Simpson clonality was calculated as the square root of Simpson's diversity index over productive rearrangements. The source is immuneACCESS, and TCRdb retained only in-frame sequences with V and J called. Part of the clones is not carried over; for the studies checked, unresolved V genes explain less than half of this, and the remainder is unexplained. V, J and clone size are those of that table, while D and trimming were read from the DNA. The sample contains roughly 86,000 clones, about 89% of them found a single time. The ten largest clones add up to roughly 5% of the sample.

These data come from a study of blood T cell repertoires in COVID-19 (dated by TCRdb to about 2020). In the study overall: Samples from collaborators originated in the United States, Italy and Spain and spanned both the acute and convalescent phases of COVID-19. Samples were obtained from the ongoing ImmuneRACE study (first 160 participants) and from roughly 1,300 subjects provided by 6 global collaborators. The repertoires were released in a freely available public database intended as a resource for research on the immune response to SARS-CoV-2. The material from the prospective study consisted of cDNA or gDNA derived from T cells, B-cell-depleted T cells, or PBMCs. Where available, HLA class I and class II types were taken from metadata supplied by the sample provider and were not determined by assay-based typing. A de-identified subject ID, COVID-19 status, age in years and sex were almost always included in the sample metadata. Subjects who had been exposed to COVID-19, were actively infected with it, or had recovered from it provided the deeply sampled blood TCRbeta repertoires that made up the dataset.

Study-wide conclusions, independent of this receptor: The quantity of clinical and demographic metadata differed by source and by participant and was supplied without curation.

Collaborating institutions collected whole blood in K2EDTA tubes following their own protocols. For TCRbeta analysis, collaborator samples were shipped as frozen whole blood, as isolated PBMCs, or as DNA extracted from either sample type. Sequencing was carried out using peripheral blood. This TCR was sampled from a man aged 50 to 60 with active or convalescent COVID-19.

The DNA reads as follows: TGTGCCAGCAGTTTATCCTCTAGCGGATTGCGGGAACTGTTTTTT. Its protein is CASSLSSSGLRELFF. The sequence joins TRBV28 to TRBJ1-4; the D gene lacks a confident call. Per the germline V gene, MDHEN is the CDR1 and SYDVKM is the CDR2. The CDR3 contains 15 residues, cysteine and phenylalanine counted. Just CDR3 DNA is preserved here, 45 bases in frame from base 1. Cut back by 1 base and 12 bases, the V and J ends lie 18 bases apart.